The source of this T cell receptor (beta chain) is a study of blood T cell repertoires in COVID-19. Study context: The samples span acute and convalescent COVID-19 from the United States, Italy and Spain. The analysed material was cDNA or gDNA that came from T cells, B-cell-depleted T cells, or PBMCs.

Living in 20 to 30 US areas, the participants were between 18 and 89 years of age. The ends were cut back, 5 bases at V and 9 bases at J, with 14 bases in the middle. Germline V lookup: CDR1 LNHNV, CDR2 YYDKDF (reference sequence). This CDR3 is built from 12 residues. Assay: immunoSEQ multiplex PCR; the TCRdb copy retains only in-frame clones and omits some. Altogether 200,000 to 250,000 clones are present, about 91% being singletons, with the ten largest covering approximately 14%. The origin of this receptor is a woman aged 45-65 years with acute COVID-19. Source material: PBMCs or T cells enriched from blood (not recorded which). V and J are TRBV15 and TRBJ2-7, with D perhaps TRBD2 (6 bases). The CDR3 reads CATSQGRDLQYF. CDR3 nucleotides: TGTGCCACCAGCCAAGGAAGGGACTTGCAGTACTTC.